This TCR beta chain was profiled in a study of OX40 agonist ivuxolimab in advanced cancers. Study overall: The treatment was a fully human IgG2 OX40 agonist, ivuxolimab. The dose of intravenous ivuxolimab that patients received every 2 weeks ranged from 0.01 to 10 mg/kg.

The CDR3 covers 14 residues. V shed 6 bases and J 5 bases; nucleotides not matched to a gene: 3. The germline V gene encodes CDR1 MNHEY and CDR2 SVGAGI. General study points: Clonal expansion was seen in CD4+ and CD8+ blood T cells by week 6 at 0.1 to 3.0 mg/kg.

The repertoire was sequenced with immunoSEQ multiplex PCR; TCRdb's copy has only in-frame clones and lacks some. The sample has tens of thousands of clones, 88% seen once. About this clone itself: Its specificity is not known.

Blood specimens came from baseline, cycle 4 day 1, and cycle 7 day 1. The rearrangement joins TRBV6-5 to TRBJ1-6, with TRBD1 identical over 8 bases. The sequencing here drew on CD4+ or CD8+ T cells sorted from blood, taken in a trial of the OX40 agonist ivuxolimab. The clonotype comes from an adult with an advanced solid tumor such as melanoma, head and neck, liver or kidney cancer. CDR3 coding DNA: TGTGCCAGCAGCCGCAGGGGGCATAATTCACCCCTCCACTTT. Translating gives CASSRRGHNSPLHF.